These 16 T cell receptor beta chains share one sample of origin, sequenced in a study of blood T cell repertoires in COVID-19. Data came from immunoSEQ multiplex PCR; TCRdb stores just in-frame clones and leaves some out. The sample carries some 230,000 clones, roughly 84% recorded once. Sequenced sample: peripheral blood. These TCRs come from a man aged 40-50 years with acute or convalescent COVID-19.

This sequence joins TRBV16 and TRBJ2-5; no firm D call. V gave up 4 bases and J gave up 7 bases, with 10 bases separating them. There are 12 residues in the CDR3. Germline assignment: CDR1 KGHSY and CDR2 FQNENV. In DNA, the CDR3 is TGTGCCAGCAGCCCAATTTCCGGGACCCAGTACTTC. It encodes CASSPISGTQYF.

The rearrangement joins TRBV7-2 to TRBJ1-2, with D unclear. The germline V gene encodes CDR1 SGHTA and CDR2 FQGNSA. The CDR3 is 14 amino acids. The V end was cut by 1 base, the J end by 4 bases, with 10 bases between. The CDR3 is CASSLVQSGYGYTF. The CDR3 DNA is TGTGCCAGCAGCTTAGTACAAAGCGGCTATGGCTACACCTTC. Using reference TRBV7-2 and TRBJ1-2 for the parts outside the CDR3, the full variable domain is GAGVSQSPSNKVTEKGKDVELRCDPISGHTALYWYRQSLGQGLEFLIYFQGNSAPDKSGLPSDRFSAERTGGSVSTLTIQRTQQEDSAVYLCASSLVQSGYGYTFGSGTRLTVV.

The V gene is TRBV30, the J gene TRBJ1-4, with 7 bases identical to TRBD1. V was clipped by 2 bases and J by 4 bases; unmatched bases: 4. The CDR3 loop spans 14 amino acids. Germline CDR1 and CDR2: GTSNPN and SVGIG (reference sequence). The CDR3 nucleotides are TGTGCCTGGAGTCCGGGACAGAGTAATGAAAAACTGTTTTTT. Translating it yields CAWSPGQSNEKLFF.

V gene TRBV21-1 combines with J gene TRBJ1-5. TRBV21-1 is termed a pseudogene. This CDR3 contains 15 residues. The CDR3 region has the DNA TGTGCCAGCAAGGAAGGGGAGGCGGGCAATCAGCCCCAGCATTTT. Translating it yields CASKEGEAGNQPQHF.

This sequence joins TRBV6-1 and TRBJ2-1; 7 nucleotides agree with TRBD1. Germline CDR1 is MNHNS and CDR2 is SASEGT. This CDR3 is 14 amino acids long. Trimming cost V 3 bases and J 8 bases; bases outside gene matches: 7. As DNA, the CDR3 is TGTGCCAGCAGTGATATCCAAGGGGGCGATGAGCAGTTCTTC. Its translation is CASSDIQGGDEQFF.

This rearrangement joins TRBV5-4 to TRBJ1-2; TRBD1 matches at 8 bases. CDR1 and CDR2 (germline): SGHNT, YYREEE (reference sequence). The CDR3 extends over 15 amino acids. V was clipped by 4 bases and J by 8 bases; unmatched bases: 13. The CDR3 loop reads CASSPNTDRGEGYTF. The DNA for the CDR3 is TGTGCCAGCAGCCCCAACACAGACAGGGGCGAAGGCTACACCTTC.

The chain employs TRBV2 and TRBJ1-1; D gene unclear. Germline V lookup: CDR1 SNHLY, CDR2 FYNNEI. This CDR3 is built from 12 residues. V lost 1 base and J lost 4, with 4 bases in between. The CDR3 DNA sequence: TGTGCCAGCAGTGAAGGGCTCACTGAAGCTTTCTTT. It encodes CASSEGLTEAFF.

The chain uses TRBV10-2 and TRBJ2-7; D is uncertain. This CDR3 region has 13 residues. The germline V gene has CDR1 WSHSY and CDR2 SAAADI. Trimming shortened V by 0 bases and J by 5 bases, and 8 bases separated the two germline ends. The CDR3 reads CASSESSGNEQYF. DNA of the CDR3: TGCGCCAGCAGTGAGTCCTCAGGTAACGAGCAGTACTTC.

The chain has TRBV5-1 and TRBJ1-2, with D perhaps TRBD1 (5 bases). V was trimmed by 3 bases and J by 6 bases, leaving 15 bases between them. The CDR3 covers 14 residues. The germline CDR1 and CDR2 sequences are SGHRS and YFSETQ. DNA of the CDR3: TGCGCCAGCAGCTCGGGGTTGGAGGGGAATGGCTACACCTTC. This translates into CASSSGLEGNGYTF.

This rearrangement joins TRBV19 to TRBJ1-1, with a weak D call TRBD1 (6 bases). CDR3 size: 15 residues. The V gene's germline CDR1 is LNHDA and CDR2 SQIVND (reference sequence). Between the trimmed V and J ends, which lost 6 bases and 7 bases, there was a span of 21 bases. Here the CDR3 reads CASSWGPGAIGEAFF. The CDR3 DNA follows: TGTGCCAGTAGCTGGGGGCCCGGGGCCATCGGTGAAGCTTTCTTT. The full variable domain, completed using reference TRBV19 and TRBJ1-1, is DGGITQSPKYLFRKEGQNVTLSCEQNLNHDAMYWYRQDPGQGLRLIYYSQIVNDFQKGDIAEGYSVSREKKESFPLTVTSAQKNPTAFYLCASSWGPGAIGEAFFGQGTRLTVV.

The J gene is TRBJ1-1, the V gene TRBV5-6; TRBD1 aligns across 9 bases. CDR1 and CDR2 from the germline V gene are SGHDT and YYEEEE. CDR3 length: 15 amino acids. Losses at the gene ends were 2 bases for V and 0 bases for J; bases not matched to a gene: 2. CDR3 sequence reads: CASSLGTGMNTEAFF. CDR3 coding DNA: TGTGCCAGCAGCTTAGGGACAGGGATGAACACTGAAGCTTTCTTT.

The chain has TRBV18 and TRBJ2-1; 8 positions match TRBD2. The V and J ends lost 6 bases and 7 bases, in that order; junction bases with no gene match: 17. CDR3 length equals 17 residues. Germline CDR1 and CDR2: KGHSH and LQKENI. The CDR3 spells CASSLNSGGALINEQFF. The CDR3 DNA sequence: TGTGCCAGCTCCCTAAACTCGGGAGGGGCACTTATAAATGAGCAGTTCTTC.

CDR3 sequence (DNA): TGTGCCAGCAGCCAGCGGGGGGGCTCCTACGAGCAGTACTTC. Its translation is CASSQRGGSYEQYF. The chain uses TRBV3-1 (or the pseudogene TRBV3-2) and TRBJ2-7; TRBD2 aligns across 9 bases. The V segment lost 3 bases and the J segment 0 bases; nucleotides outside the gene matches: 0. The CDR3 is made up of 14 amino acids. Germline values: CDR1 LGHDT, CDR2 YNNKEL (reference sequence).

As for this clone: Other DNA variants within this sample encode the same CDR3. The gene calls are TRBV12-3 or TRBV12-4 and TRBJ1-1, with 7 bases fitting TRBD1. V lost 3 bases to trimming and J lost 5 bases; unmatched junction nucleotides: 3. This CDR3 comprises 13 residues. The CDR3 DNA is TGTGCCAGCAGTTTGACACAGGGGACTGAAGCTTTCTTT. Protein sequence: CASSLTQGTEAFF.

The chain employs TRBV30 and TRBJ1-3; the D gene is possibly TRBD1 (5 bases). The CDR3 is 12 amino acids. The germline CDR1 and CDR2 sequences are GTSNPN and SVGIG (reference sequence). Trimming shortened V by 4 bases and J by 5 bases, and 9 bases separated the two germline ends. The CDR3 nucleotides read TGTGCCTGGACGGGACTAAGAAACACCATATATTTT. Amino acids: CAWTGLRNTIYF. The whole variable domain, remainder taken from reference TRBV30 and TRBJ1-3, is SQTIHQWPATLVQPVGSPLSLECTVEGTSNPNLYWYRQAAGRGLQLLFYSVGIGQISSEVPQNLSASRPQDRQFILSSKKLLLSDSGFYLCAWTGLRNTIYFGEGSWLTVV.

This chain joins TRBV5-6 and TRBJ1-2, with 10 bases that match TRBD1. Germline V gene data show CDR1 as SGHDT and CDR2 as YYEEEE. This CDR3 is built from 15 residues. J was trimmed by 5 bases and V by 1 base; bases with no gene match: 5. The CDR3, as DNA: TGTGCCAGCAGCTTGCTCCGGGACAGGGGTTATGGCTACACCTTC. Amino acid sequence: CASSLLRDRGYGYTF.